This record concerns one TCR beta chain sequence. Its antigen is still unknown. The record originates from a study of early T cells in non-severe SARS-CoV-2 infection. Study details: Bulk RNA from unsorted whole blood was sequenced; chains were unpaired. Study outcomes and limitations: Lookups in VDJdb leaned toward anti-spike CD8 responses and missed private and CD4 specificities.

CDR3 length equals 14 residues. V shed 3 bases and J 2 bases; nucleotides not matched to a gene: 2. CDR1 is MDHEN, CDR2 SYDVKM, per germline. Separate cDNA molecules each had unique molecular identifiers attached to them. TCRdb re-called the 5' RACE reads through MiXCR, storing one row per CDR3 protein. The profile shows roughly 90,000 distinct CDR3 sequences, over 11% of them singletons. The chain employs TRBV28 and TRBJ2-3; 7 bases are a match to TRBD1. The sample consisted of whole blood. This clonotype was obtained from an adult who was a healthcare worker with PCR-confirmed SARS-CoV-2 infection or an uninfected control (not recorded which). Here the CDR3 DNA reads TGTGCCAGCAGTTTGAGGGGGCCCACAGATACGCAGTATTTT. It translates to CASSLRGPTDTQYF.